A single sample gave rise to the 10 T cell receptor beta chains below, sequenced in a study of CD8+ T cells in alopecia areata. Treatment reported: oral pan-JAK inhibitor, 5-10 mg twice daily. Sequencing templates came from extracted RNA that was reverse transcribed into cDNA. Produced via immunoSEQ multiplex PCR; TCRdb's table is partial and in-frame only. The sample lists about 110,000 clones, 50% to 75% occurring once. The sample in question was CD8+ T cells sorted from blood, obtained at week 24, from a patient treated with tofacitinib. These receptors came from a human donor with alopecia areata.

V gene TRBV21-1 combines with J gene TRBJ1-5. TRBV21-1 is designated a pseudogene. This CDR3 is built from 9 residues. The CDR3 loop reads CARGQPQHF. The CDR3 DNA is TGTGCCAGGGGACAGCCCCAGCATTTT.

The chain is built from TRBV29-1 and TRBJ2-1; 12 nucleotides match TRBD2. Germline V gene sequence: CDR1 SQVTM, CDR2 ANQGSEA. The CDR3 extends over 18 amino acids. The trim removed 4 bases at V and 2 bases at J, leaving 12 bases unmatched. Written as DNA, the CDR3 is TGCAGCGTTGTGCTAGCGGGGGGGGATTCAGTTGCCTACAATGAGCAGTTCTTC. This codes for CSVVLAGGDSVAYNEQFF.

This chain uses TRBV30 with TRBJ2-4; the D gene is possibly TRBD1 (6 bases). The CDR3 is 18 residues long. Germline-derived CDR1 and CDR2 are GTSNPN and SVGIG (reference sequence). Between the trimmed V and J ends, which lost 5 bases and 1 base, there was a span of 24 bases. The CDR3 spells CAWGSGQGSQWAKNIQYF. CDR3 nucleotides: TGTGCCTGGGGCTCGGGACAAGGCTCCCAGTGGGCCAAAAACATTCAGTACTTC.

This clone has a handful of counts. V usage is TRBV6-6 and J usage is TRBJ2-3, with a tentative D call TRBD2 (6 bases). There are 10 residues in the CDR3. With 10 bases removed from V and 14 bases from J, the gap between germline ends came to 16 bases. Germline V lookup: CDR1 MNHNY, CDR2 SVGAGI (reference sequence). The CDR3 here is CATLAATGYF. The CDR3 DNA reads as TGTGCCACTTTAGCGGCGACTGGGTATTTT.

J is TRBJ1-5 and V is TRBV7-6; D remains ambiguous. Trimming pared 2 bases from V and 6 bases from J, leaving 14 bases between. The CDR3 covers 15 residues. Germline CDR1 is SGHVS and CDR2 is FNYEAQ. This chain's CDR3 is CASSLYGSESQPQHF. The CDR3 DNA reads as TGTGCCAGCAGCTTATATGGCTCCGAGAGTCAGCCCCAGCATTTT.

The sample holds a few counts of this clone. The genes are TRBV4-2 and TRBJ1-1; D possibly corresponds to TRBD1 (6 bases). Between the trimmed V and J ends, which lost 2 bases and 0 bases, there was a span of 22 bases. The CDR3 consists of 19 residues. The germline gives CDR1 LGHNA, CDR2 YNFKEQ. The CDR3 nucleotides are TGTGCCAGCAGCCAAACCCGAGGACAGACAGAAGCCTTGAACACTGAAGCTTTCTTT. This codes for CASSQTRGQTEALNTEAFF.

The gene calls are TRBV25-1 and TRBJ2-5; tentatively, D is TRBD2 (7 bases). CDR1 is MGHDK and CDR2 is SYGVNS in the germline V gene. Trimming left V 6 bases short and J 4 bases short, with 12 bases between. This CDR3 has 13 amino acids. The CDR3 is CASRQGGGETQYF. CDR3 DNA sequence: TGTGCCAGCAGACAGGGCGGGGGAGAGACCCAGTACTTC.

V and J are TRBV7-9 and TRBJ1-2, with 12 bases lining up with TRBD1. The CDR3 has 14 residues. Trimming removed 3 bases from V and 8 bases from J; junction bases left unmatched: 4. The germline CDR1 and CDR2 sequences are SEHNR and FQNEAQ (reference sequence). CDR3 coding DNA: TGTGCCAGCAGCTTGGGACAGGGGGCGCGCGGCTACACCTTC. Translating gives CASSLGQGARGYTF.

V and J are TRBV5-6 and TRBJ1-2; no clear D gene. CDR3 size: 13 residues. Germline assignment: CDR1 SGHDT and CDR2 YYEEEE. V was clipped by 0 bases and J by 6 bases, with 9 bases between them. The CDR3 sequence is CASSLGGAHGYTF. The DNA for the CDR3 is TGTGCCAGCAGCTTGGGGGGTGCCCATGGCTACACCTTC. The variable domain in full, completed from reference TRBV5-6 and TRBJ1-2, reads DAGVTQSPTHLIKTRGQQVTLRCSPKSGHDTVSWYQQALGQGPQFIFQYYEEEERQRGNFPDRFSGHQFPNYSSELNVNALLLGDSALYLCASSLGGAHGYTFGSGTRLTVV.

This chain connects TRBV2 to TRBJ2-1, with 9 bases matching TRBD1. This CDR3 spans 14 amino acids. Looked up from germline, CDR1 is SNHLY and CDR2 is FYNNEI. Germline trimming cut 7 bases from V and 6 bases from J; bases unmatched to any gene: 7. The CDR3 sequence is CASTTDRGGNEQFF. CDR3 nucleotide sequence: TGTGCCAGCACCACGGACAGGGGAGGCAATGAGCAGTTCTTC.